This is a list of T cell receptor beta chains from one sample in a study of blood T cell repertoires in COVID-19. The table came from immunoSEQ multiplex PCR; TCRdb's copy has only in-frame clones and leaves some out. The sample consists of about 190,000 clones, around 78% of them appearing once. The source material was peripheral blood. The receptors shown here come from a woman of 80 years or more with active or convalescent COVID-19. CDR3s include the opening cysteine and the closing phenylalanine or tryptophan. The order of the fields is clone size, J gene, V gene, D gene, CDR3 DNA, CDR3 protein. D genes are given only for firm matches. Where a row states a size, it is once, few, many or the class of an expanded clone; other rows omit it.

clone_size: once
j_call: TRBJ2-7
v_call: TRBV15
d_call: TRBD1
cdr3_nt: TGTGCCACCAGCCGCTGGCCGGGACAGGGCCAAATCTACGAGCAGTACTTC
cdr3_aa: CATSRWPGQGQIYEQYF

clone_size: once
j_call: TRBJ2-7
v_call: TRBV4-3
d_call: TRBD1
cdr3_nt: TGCGCCAGCAGCCCGACCTTGACAGGGGGGCTCTCCTACGAGCAGTACTTC
cdr3_aa: CASSPTLTGGLSYEQYF

clone_size: -
j_call: TRBJ1-6
v_call: TRBV6-4
d_call: -
cdr3_nt: TGTGCCAGCAGTGAGGTCGGGAGTTCACCCCTCCACTTT
cdr3_aa: CASSEVGSSPLHF

clone_size: -
j_call: TRBJ2-5
v_call: TRBV29-1
d_call: -
cdr3_nt: TGCAGCGTTGAAGATCGGAGACAGATTCAAGAGACCCAGGACTTC
cdr3_aa: CSVEDRRQIQETQDF

clone_size: -
j_call: TRBJ1-1
v_call: TRBV10-3
d_call: TRBD1
cdr3_nt: TGTGCCACCCAGGGGGAAGGGAACACTGAAGCTTTCTTT
cdr3_aa: CATQGEGNTEAFF

clone_size: -
j_call: TRBJ2-7
v_call: TRBV2
d_call: -
cdr3_nt: TGTGCCAGCAGTGACGGACAGCTGGGCTACGAGCAGTACTTC
cdr3_aa: CASSDGQLGYEQYF

clone_size: -
j_call: TRBJ1-2
v_call: TRBV9
d_call: TRBD1
cdr3_nt: TGTGCCAGCAGCGTAGGTGGACAGGGGGCGCAAATCTATGGCTACACCTTC
cdr3_aa: CASSVGGQGAQIYGYTF

clone_size: -
j_call: TRBJ1-3
v_call: TRBV9
d_call: -
cdr3_nt: TGTGCCAGCAGCGTTACCTCCGGTGGAAACACCATATATTTT
cdr3_aa: CASSVTSGGNTIYF

clone_size: -
j_call: TRBJ2-7
v_call: TRBV3-1/TRBV3-2
d_call: TRBD1
cdr3_nt: TGTGCCAGCAGCCAACTGACAGGGTACGAGCAGTACTTC
cdr3_aa: CASSQLTGYEQYF

clone_size: -
j_call: TRBJ1-2
v_call: TRBV28
d_call: TRBD1
cdr3_nt: TGTGCCAGCAGTTCTGCCGGGACAGGGGGAATCGGCTACACCTTC
cdr3_aa: CASSSAGTGGIGYTF

clone_size: -
j_call: TRBJ1-1
v_call: TRBV28
d_call: -
cdr3_nt: TGTGCCAGCAGCCAGGGGTACACTGAAGCTTTCTTT
cdr3_aa: CASSQGYTEAFF

clone_size: -
j_call: TRBJ2-1
v_call: TRBV5-1
d_call: TRBD2
cdr3_nt: TGCGCCAGCAGCTTGGGGGGGACTAGCGGGAAGAATGAGCAGTTCTTC
cdr3_aa: CASSLGGTSGKNEQFF

clone_size: -
j_call: TRBJ2-1
v_call: TRBV5-1
d_call: TRBD1
cdr3_nt: TGCGCCAGCCAGGGACAGGGGGCGAATGAGCAGTTCTTC
cdr3_aa: CASQGQGANEQFF

clone_size: -
j_call: TRBJ1-5
v_call: TRBV6-2/TRBV6-3
d_call: -
cdr3_nt: TGTGCCAGCAGCCCAGACACCCGCAATCAGCCCCAGCATTTT
cdr3_aa: CASSPDTRNQPQHF

clone_size: -
j_call: TRBJ2-7
v_call: TRBV5-5
d_call: -
cdr3_nt: TGTGCCAGCAGCTCGGACGGGGGGCGATACGAGCAGTACTTC
cdr3_aa: CASSSDGGRYEQYF

clone_size: -
j_call: TRBJ2-7
v_call: TRBV30
d_call: -
cdr3_nt: TGTGCCGGGAATCCTAGCGCCTACGAGCAGTACTTC
cdr3_aa: CAGNPSAYEQYF